Listed below are T cell receptor beta chains from one sample, sequenced in a study of cytomegalovirus exposure and HLA in healthy donors. Using immunoSEQ multiplex PCR, the repertoire was profiled, and TCRdb retains in-frame clones only, with some absent. The sample contains 150,000 to 250,000 clones, roughly four fifths of which appear only once. Sequencing was performed on PBMCs. The receptors were gathered from a man in his thirties or forties in good health and CMV-seronegative. Both conserved end residues are part of each CDR3. Fields, in order: D gene, J gene, clone size, V gene, CDR3 protein, CDR3 DNA. A D gene is named only where the DNA matches it firmly. Part of the rows lack a size; the others show once, few, many or a class for expanded clones.

D: TRBD1; J: TRBJ2-7; size: -; V: TRBV9; CDR3: CASSDGTGNTYEQYF; DNA: TGTGCCAGCAGCGACGGGACAGGGAACACCTACGAGCAGTACTTC
D: -; J: TRBJ2-7; size: -; V: TRBV6-6; CDR3: CASSYSMEGSYEQYF; DNA: TGTGCCAGCAGTTACTCGATGGAGGGATCCTACGAGCAGTACTTC
D: -; J: TRBJ2-2; size: -; V: TRBV19; CDR3: CASSGSQGWAGELFF; DNA: TGTGCCAGTAGCGGTTCCCAGGGGTGGGCCGGGGAGCTGTTTTTT
D: -; J: TRBJ2-3; size: once; V: TRBV12-5; CDR3: CASGLHPDSPDTQYF; DNA: TGTGCTAGTGGTTTGCACCCGGACAGCCCAGATACGCAGTATTTT
D: TRBD1; J: TRBJ2-7; size: -; V: TRBV29-1; CDR3: CSVSLGQGLGEQYF; DNA: TGCAGCGTTAGCCTGGGACAGGGCCTTGGAGAGCAGTACTTC
D: -; J: TRBJ2-3; size: -; V: TRBV4-2; CDR3: CASSQEAPTDTQYF; DNA: TGTGCCAGCAGCCAAGAGGCTCCCACAGATACGCAGTATTTT
D: -; J: TRBJ1-2; size: -; V: TRBV29-1; CDR3: CSVVSRDYGYTF; DNA: TGCAGCGTTGTCTCGCGGGACTATGGCTACACCTTC
D: TRBD2; J: TRBJ2-7; size: -; V: TRBV4-1; CDR3: CASSPRAGGRSYEQYF; DNA: TGCGCCAGCAGCCCCCGAGCTGGCGGGAGATCTTACGAGCAGTACTTC
D: TRBD1; J: TRBJ2-7; size: -; V: TRBV27; CDR3: CASSSQGVGYEQYF; DNA: TGTGCCAGCAGTTCCCAGGGGGTAGGCTACGAGCAGTACTTC
D: TRBD1; J: TRBJ2-7; size: -; V: TRBV11-3; CDR3: CASSKGQSSYEQYF; DNA: TGTGCCAGCAGCAAGGGACAGTCCTCCTACGAGCAGTACTTC
D: -; J: TRBJ1-4; size: -; V: TRBV5-4; CDR3: CASSSSTANEKLFF; DNA: TGTGCCAGCAGCTCCTCCACGGCTAATGAAAAACTGTTTTTT
D: TRBD1; J: TRBJ1-4; size: -; V: TRBV25-1; CDR3: CASSGQRDRGEKLFF; DNA: TGTGCCAGCAGTGGACAAAGGGACAGGGGTGAAAAACTGTTTTTT
D: TRBD2; J: TRBJ2-3; size: once; V: TRBV5-1; CDR3: CASSRGTSGSGFLTDTQYF; DNA: TGCGCCAGCAGCCGAGGGACTAGCGGGAGCGGGTTTCTCACAGATACGCAGTATTTT
D: TRBD1; J: TRBJ1-2; size: -; V: TRBV7-3; CDR3: CASSLGQGSGYTF; DNA: TGTGCCAGCAGCTTAGGACAGGGCTCAGGCTACACCTTC
D: TRBD2; J: TRBJ2-1; size: -; V: TRBV11-3; CDR3: CASSPSGGDEQFF; DNA: TGTGCCAGCAGCCCTAGCGGCGGGGATGAGCAGTTCTTC
D: TRBD2; J: TRBJ2-7; size: -; V: TRBV30; CDR3: CAWKGLAGRVQQYF; DNA: TGTGCCTGGAAGGGGCTAGCGGGACGAGTGCAGCAGTACTTC
D: TRBD2; J: TRBJ2-1; size: -; V: TRBV28; CDR3: CASSLWRLADGNEQFF; DNA: TGTGCCAGCAGTTTATGGCGCCTAGCGGATGGGAATGAGCAGTTCTTC
D: -; J: TRBJ2-1; size: -; V: TRBV6-6; CDR3: CASGSLVYEQFF; DNA: TGTGCCAGCGGGAGTTTAGTCTATGAGCAGTTCTTC
D: -; J: TRBJ2-7; size: -; V: TRBV6-1; CDR3: CASSIRDSYEQYF; DNA: TGTGCCAGCAGTATCCGGGACTCCTACGAGCAGTACTTC
D: -; J: TRBJ1-5; size: once; V: TRBV27; CDR3: CASRPGLSNQPQHF; DNA: TGTGCCAGCAGACCAGGGCTTAGCAATCAGCCCCAGCATTTT
D: -; J: TRBJ1-5; size: -; V: TRBV19; CDR3: CASSIFGAGAMRGNQPQHF; DNA: TGTGCCAGTAGTATATTCGGGGCAGGGGCAATGAGGGGCAATCAGCCCCAGCATTTT
D: TRBD1; J: TRBJ2-5; size: -; V: TRBV4-1; CDR3: CASSETGGAETQYF; DNA: TGCGCCAGCAGCGAGACAGGGGGCGCGGAGACCCAGTACTTC
D: -; J: TRBJ2-2; size: few; V: TRBV6-5; CDR3: CASSPRSSFTGELFF; DNA: TGTGCCAGCAGTCCGCGATCTAGTTTTACCGGGGAGCTGTTTTTT
D: -; J: TRBJ2-2; size: -; V: TRBV5-4; CDR3: CASSLDATEELFF; DNA: TGTGCCAGCAGCTTGGATGCGACAGAGGAGCTGTTTTTT
D: TRBD1; J: TRBJ1-1; size: -; V: TRBV5-4; CDR3: CASSDAQGVITEAFF; DNA: TGTGCCAGCAGCGACGCCCAGGGGGTCATCACTGAAGCTTTCTTT
D: TRBD2; J: TRBJ2-1; size: -; V: TRBV5-1; CDR3: CASSLGGIRLAGLSYNEQFF; DNA: TGCGCCAGCAGCTTGGGGGGAATACGACTAGCGGGTCTCTCCTACAATGAGCAGTTCTTC
D: -; J: TRBJ2-7; size: -; V: TRBV19; CDR3: CASTPGTPSDRSYEQYF; DNA: TGTGCCAGTACCCCCGGGACTCCATCCGATCGATCCTACGAGCAGTACTTC
D: TRBD1; J: TRBJ1-2; size: -; V: TRBV28; CDR3: CASSPPFYRGQMYGYTF; DNA: TGTGCCAGCAGTCCCCCCTTCTACAGGGGGCAAATGTATGGCTACACCTTC
D: -; J: TRBJ2-3; size: -; V: TRBV9; CDR3: CASSVGAVSTDTQYF; DNA: TGTGCCAGCAGCGTAGGGGCAGTTTCCACAGATACGCAGTATTTT
D: -; J: TRBJ2-4; size: -; V: TRBV19; CDR3: CASSMGGEVGNIQYF; DNA: TGTGCCAGTAGTATGGGCGGGGAGGTCGGAAACATTCAGTACTTC
D: -; J: TRBJ2-1; size: -; V: TRBV19; CDR3: CATAEAFEQFF; DNA: TGTGCCACAGCGGAAGCATTTGAGCAGTTCTTC
D: TRBD1; J: TRBJ2-5; size: -; V: TRBV5-6; CDR3: CASRLQGAEITQYF; DNA: TGTGCCAGCAGGTTACAGGGGGCGGAGATCACCCAGTACTTC
D: -; J: TRBJ1-4; size: -; V: TRBV10-2; CDR3: CASRLDYSEKLFF; DNA: TGCGCCAGCAGGCTGGACTATAGTGAAAAACTGTTTTTT
D: TRBD2; J: TRBJ2-1; size: -; V: TRBV28; CDR3: CASRLGLAAYNEQFF; DNA: TGTGCCAGCAGACTGGGACTAGCGGCCTACAATGAGCAGTTCTTC
D: -; J: TRBJ2-2; size: -; V: TRBV10-1; CDR3: CASSESQGTGELFF; DNA: TGCGCCAGCAGTGAGTCCCAGGGCACCGGGGAGCTGTTTTTT
D: -; J: TRBJ2-5; size: -; V: TRBV11-2; CDR3: CASSSWTVGVEETQYF; DNA: TGTGCCAGCAGCTCTTGGACAGTTGGGGTGGAAGAGACCCAGTACTTC
D: TRBD2; J: TRBJ2-7; size: -; V: TRBV14; CDR3: CASSRGTSGNYEQYF; DNA: TGTGCCAGCAGCCGAGGGACTAGCGGGAACTACGAGCAGTACTTC
D: -; J: TRBJ2-5; size: few; V: TRBV5-1; CDR3: CASSLVPPETQYF; DNA: TGCGCCAGCAGCTTGGTCCCCCCGGAGACCCAGTACTTC
D: TRBD1; J: TRBJ2-3; size: -; V: TRBV4-1; CDR3: CASSQDPTGLSTDTQYF; DNA: TGCGCCAGCAGCCAAGATCCGACAGGGCTAAGCACAGATACGCAGTATTTT
D: TRBD2; J: TRBJ2-2; size: -; V: TRBV5-4; CDR3: CASSAGTSGRAAGELFF; DNA: TGTGCCAGCAGCGCCGGGACTAGCGGGAGGGCCGCCGGGGAGCTGTTTTTT
D: TRBD2; J: TRBJ2-1; size: once; V: TRBV4-1; CDR3: CASSQAGLAGGNEQFF; DNA: TGCGCCAGCAGCCAAGCGGGACTAGCGGGAGGCAATGAGCAGTTCTTC
D: -; J: TRBJ2-1; size: -; V: TRBV5-4; CDR3: CASSLVYRNNEQFF; DNA: TGTGCCAGCAGCTTGGTATACAGGAACAATGAGCAGTTCTTC
D: -; J: TRBJ2-7; size: -; V: TRBV5-1; CDR3: CASSPRSRDYEQYF; DNA: TGCGCCAGCAGCCCCCGTAGCAGAGACTACGAGCAGTACTTC
D: TRBD1; J: TRBJ2-5; size: -; V: TRBV9; CDR3: CASSVATTGQETQYF; DNA: TGTGCCAGCAGCGTAGCAACGACAGGGCAAGAGACCCAGTACTTC
D: -; J: TRBJ1-1; size: -; V: TRBV29-1; CDR3: CSVGQGLNTEAFF; DNA: TGCAGCGTCGGTCAGGGTCTGAACACTGAAGCTTTCTTT
D: -; J: TRBJ2-1; size: -; V: TRBV10-1; CDR3: CASSESGHGIYNEQFF; DNA: TGCGCCAGCAGTGAGTCGGGACACGGAATTTACAATGAGCAGTTCTTC
D: -; J: TRBJ2-6; size: -; V: TRBV7-3; CDR3: CASSMTGSGANVLTF; DNA: TGTGCCAGCAGCATGACAGGCTCTGGGGCCAACGTCCTGACTTTC
D: TRBD1; J: TRBJ2-7; size: -; V: TRBV2; CDR3: CASKFDRDRFEQYF; DNA: TGTGCCAGCAAATTCGACAGGGATCGTTTCGAGCAGTACTTC
D: -; J: TRBJ1-1; size: -; V: TRBV5-5; CDR3: CASSLWAQNTEAFF; DNA: TGTGCCAGCAGCTTGTGGGCACAGAACACTGAAGCTTTCTTT
D: -; J: TRBJ2-7; size: -; V: TRBV29-1; CDR3: CSVIAQVEQYF; DNA: TGCAGCGTTATTGCACAGGTCGAGCAGTACTTC
D: TRBD2; J: TRBJ2-3; size: -; V: TRBV7-6; CDR3: CASSLVVAGGPDTQYF; DNA: TGTGCCAGCAGCTTAGTAGTAGCGGGAGGTCCAGATACGCAGTATTTT
D: -; J: TRBJ1-1; size: -; V: TRBV6-5; CDR3: CASSYSAILNTEAFF; DNA: TGTGCCAGCAGTTACTCCGCGATTCTGAACACTGAAGCTTTCTTT
D: -; J: TRBJ2-5; size: -; V: TRBV9; CDR3: CASSGGALSLYQETQYF; DNA: TGTGCCAGCAGCGGCGGGGCGCTAAGCCTGTATCAAGAGACCCAGTACTTC
D: TRBD1; J: TRBJ2-3; size: -; V: TRBV7-3; CDR3: CASRNSGTGTDTQYF; DNA: TGTGCCAGCAGAAACTCCGGGACAGGCACAGATACGCAGTATTTT